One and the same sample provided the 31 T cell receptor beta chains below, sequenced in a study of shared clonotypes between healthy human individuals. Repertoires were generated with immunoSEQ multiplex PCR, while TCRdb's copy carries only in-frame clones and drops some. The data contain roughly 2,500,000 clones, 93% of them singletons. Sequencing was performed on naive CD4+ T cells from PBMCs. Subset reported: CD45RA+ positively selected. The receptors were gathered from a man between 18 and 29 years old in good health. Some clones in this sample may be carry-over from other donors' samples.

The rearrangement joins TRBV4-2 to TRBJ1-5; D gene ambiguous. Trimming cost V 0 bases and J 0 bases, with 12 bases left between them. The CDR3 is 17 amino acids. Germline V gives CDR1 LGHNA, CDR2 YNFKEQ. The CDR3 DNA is TGTGCCAGCAGCCAAGATCTAATGCTGTATAGCAATCAGCCCCAGCATTTT. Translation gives CASSQDLMLYSNQPQHF.

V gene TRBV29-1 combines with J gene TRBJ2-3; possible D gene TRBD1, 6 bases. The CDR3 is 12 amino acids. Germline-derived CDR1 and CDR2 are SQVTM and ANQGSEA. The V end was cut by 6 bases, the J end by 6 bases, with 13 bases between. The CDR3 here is CSVDQGLDTQYF. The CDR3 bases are TGCAGCGTAGACCAGGGGCTGGATACGCAGTATTTT.

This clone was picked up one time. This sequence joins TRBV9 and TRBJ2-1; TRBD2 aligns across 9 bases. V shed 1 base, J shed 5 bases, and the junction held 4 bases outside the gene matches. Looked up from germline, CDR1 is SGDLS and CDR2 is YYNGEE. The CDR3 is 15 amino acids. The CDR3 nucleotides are TGTGCCAGCAGCGTATGGGTAGCGGGAGACAATGAGCAGTTCTTC. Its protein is CASSVWVAGDNEQFF.

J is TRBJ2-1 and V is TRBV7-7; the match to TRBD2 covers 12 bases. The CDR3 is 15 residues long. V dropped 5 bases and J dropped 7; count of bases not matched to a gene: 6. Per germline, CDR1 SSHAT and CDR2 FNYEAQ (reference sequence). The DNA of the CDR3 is TGTGCCAGCAGCCGACTAGCGGGAGCGGTTAATGAGCAGTTCTTC. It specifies CASSRLAGAVNEQFF.

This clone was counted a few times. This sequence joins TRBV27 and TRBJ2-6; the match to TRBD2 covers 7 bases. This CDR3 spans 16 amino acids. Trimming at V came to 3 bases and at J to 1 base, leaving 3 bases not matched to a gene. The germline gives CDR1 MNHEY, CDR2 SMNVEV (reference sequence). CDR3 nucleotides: TGTGCCAGCAGTTTCCGGGGGGTGTCTGGGGCCAACGTCCTGACTTTC. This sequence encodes CASSFRGVSGANVLTF.

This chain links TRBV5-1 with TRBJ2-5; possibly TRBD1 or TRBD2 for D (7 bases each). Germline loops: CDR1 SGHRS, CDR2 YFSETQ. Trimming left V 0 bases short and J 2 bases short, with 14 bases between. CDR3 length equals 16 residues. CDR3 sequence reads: CASSLAGRGGQETQYF. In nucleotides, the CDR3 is TGCGCCAGCAGCTTGGCGGGCAGGGGGGGACAAGAGACCCAGTACTTC.

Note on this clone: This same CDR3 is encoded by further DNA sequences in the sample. For the CDR3, the DNA is TGTGCCAGCAGTTACTCTGCAGGGGGCTATGGCTACACCTTC. Translated: CASSYSAGGYGYTF. The rearrangement joins TRBV6-5 to TRBJ1-2, with 7 positions matching TRBD1. The CDR3 runs to 14 residues. Unmatched junction bases numbered 2, after V lost 0 bases and J lost 4 bases. From germline, CDR1 is MNHEY and CDR2 SVGAGI.

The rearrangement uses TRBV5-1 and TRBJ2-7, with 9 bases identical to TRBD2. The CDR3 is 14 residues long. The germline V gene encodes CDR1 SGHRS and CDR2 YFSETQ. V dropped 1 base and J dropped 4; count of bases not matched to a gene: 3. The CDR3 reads CASSLNGLAYEQYF. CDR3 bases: TGCGCCAGCAGCTTGAACGGACTAGCGTACGAGCAGTACTTC. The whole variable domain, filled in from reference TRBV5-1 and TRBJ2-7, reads KAGVTQTPRYLIKTRGQQVTLSCSPISGHRSVSWYQQTPGQGLQFLFEYFSETQRNKGNFPGRFSGRQFSNSRSEMNVSTLELGDSALYLCASSLNGLAYEQYFGPGTRLTVT.

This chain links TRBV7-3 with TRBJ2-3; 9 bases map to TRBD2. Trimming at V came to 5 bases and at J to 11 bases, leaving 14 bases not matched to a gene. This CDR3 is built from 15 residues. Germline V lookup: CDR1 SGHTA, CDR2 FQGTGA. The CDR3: CASSAREAGGSGQYF. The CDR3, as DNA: TGTGCCAGCAGCGCCCGGGAGGCGGGAGGGTCTGGGCAGTATTTT.

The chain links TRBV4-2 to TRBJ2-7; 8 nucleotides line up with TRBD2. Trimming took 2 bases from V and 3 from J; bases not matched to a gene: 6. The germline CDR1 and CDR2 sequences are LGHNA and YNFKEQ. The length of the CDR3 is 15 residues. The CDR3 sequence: CASSQTSGGNYEQYF. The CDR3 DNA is TGTGCCAGCAGCCAAACCTCGGGGGGGAACTACGAGCAGTACTTC.

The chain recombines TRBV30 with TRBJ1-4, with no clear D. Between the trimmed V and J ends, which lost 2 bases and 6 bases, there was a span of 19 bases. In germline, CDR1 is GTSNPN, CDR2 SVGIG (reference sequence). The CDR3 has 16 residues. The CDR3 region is CAWSQRAGLLDEKLFF. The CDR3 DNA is TGTGCCTGGAGTCAAAGGGCCGGTCTTCTCGATGAAAAACTGTTTTTT.

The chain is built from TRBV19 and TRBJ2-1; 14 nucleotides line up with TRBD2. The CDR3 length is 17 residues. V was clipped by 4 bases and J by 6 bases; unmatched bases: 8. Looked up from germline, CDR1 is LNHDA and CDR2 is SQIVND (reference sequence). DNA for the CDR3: TGTGCCAGTAGTAAGGGGTGGACTAGCGGGAGGCCCAATGAGCAGTTCTTC. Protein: CASSKGWTSGRPNEQFF.

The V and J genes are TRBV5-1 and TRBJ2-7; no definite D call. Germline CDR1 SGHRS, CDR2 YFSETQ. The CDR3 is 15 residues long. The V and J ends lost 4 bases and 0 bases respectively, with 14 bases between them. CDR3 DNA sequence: TGCGCCAGCAGCGCCACTCCCCTAGGCTCCTACGAGCAGTACTTC. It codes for CASSATPLGSYEQYF. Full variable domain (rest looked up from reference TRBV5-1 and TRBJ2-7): KAGVTQTPRYLIKTRGQQVTLSCSPISGHRSVSWYQQTPGQGLQFLFEYFSETQRNKGNFPGRFSGRQFSNSRSEMNVSTLELGDSALYLCASSATPLGSYEQYFGPGTRLTVT.

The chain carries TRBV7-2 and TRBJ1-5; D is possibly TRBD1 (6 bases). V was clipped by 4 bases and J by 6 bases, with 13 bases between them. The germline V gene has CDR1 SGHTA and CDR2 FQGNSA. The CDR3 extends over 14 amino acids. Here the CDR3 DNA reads TGTGCCAGCAGCTCACAGGGCTCCTCTCAGCCCCAGCATTTT. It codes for CASSSQGSSQPQHF.

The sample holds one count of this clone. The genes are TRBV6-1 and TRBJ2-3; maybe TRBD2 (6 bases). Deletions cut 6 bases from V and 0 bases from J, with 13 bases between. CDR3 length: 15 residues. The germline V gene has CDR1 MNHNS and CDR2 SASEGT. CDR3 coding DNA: TGTGCCAGCAGCCTTTTAGCGGCAAGCACAGATACGCAGTATTTT. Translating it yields CASSLLAASTDTQYF.

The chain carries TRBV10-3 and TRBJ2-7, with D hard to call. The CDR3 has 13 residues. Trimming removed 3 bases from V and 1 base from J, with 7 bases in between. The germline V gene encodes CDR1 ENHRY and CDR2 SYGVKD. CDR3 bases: TGTGCCATCAGTGACCCTGCATCCTACGAGCAGTACTTC. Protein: CAISDPASYEQYF.

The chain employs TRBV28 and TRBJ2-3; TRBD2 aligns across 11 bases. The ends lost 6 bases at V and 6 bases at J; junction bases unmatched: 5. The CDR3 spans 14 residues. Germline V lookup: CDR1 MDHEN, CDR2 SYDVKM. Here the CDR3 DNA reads TGTGCCAGCAGCATACTAGCGGGAGTTGATACGCAGTATTTT. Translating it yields CASSILAGVDTQYF.

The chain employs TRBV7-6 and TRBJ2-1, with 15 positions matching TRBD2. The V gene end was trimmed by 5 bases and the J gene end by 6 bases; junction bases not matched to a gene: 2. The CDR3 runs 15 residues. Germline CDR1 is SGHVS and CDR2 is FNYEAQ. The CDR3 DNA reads TGTGCCAGCAGCCAGGGACTAGCGGGAGGCAATGAGCAGTTCTTC. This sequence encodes CASSQGLAGGNEQFF.

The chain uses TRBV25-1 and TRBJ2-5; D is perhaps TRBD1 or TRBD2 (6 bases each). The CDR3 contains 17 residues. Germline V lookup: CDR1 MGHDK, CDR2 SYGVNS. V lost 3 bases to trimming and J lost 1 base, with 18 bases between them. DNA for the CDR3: TGTGCCAGCAGTGACGGGTCGGGGGCGTGGACCCAAGAGACCCAGTACTTC. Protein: CASSDGSGAWTQETQYF.

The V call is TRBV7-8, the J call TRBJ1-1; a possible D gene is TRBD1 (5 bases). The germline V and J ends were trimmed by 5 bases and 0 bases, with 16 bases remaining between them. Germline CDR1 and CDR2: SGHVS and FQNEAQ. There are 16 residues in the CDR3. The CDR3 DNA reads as TGTGCCAGCAGCCTAGTAGGAGGGGCGTTGAACACTGAAGCTTTCTTT. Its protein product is CASSLVGGALNTEAFF.

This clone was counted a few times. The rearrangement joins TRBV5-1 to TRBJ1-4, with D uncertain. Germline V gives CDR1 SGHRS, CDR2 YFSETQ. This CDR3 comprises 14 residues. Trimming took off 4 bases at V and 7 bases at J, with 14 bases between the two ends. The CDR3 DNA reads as TGCGCCAGCAGCCCTCTTCCGGGGAGTGAAAAACTGTTTTTT. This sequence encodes CASSPLPGSEKLFF.

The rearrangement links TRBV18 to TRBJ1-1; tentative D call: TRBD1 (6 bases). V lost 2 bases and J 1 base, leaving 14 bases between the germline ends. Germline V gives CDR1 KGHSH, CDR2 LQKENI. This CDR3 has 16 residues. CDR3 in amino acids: CASSPWRGGANTEAFF. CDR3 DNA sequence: TGTGCCAGCTCACCATGGAGGGGGGGCGCGAACACTGAAGCTTTCTTT.

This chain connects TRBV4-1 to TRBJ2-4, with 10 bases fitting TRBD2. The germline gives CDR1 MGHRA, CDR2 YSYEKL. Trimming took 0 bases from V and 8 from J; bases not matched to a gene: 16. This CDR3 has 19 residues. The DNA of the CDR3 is TGCGCCAGCAGCCAAGAGAAGGTAGCGGGAGGCCCGGGGGGTCACATTCAGTACTTC. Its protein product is CASSQEKVAGGPGGHIQYF.

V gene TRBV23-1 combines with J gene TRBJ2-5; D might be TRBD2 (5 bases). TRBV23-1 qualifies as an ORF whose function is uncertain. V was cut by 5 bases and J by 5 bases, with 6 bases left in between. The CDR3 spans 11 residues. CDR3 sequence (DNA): TGCGCCAGCAGTGAGCGGGAGACCCAGTACTTC. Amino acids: CASSERETQYF.

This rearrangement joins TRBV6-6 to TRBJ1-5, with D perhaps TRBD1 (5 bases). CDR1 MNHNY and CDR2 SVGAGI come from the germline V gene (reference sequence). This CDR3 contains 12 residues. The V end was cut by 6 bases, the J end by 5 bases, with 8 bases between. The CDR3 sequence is CASSPGYQPQHF. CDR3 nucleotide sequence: TGTGCCAGCAGCCCAGGGTATCAGCCCCAGCATTTT.

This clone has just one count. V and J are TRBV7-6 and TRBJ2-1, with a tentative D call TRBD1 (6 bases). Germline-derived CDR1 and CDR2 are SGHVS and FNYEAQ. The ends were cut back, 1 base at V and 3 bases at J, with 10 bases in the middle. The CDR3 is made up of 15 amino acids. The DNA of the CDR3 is TGTGCCAGCAGCTTAGTGGGACAAAACTACAATGAGCAGTTCTTC. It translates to CASSLVGQNYNEQFF.

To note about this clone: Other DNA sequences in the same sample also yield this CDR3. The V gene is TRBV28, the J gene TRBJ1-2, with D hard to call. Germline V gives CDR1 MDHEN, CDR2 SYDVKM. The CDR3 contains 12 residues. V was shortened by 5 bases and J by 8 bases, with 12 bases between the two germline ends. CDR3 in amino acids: CASSLPTDGYTF. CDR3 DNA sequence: TGTGCCAGCAGTCTCCCGACGGACGGCTACACCTTC.

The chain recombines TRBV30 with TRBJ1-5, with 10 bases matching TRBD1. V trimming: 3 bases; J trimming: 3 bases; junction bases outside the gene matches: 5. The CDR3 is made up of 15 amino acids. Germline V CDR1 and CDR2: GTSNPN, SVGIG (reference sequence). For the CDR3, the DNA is TGTGCCTGGAGCGGACAGGGGGGAATCAATCAGCCCCAGCATTTT. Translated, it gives CAWSGQGGINQPQHF. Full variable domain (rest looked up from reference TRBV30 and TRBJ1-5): SQTIHQWPATLVQPVGSPLSLECTVEGTSNPNLYWYRQAAGRGLQLLFYSVGIGQISSEVPQNLSASRPQDRQFILSSKKLLLSDSGFYLCAWSGQGGINQPQHFGDGTRLSIL.

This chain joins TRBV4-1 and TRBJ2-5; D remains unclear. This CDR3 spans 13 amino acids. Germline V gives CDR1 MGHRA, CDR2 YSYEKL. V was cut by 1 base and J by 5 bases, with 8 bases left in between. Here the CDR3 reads CASSQALTETQYF. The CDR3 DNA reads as TGCGCCAGCAGCCAAGCCCTGACGGAGACCCAGTACTTC.

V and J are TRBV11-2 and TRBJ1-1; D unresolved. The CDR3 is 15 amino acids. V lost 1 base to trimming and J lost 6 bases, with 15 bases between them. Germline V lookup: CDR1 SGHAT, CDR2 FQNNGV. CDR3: CASSLVFNPSAEAFF. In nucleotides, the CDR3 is TGTGCCAGCAGCTTAGTTTTTAACCCGTCCGCTGAAGCTTTCTTT.

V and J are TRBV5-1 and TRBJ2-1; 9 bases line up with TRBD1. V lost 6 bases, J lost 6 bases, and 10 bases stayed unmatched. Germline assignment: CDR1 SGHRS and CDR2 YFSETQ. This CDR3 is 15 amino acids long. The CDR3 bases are TGCGCCAGCAACTCACAGGGGGCGAATGGCAATGAGCAGTTCTTC. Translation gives CASNSQGANGNEQFF. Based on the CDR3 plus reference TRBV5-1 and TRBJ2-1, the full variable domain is KAGVTQTPRYLIKTRGQQVTLSCSPISGHRSVSWYQQTPGQGLQFLFEYFSETQRNKGNFPGRFSGRQFSNSRSEMNVSTLELGDSALYLCASNSQGANGNEQFFGPGTRLTVL.